The 11 T cell receptor beta chains reported below all come from one sample, sequenced in a study of long-term antiretroviral therapy in people with HIV. This was the immunoSEQ v3.0 assay at survey level. Sequencing was performed with immunoSEQ multiplex PCR; in TCRdb, only in-frame clones are kept and a portion is missing. The data hold approximately 16,000 clones, with roughly 81% observed a single time. The sequencing here drew on unsorted PBMCs, taken 0.5 years after starting antiretroviral therapy. The source is a woman in her thirties or forties with HIV.

The chain couples TRBV27 to TRBJ2-1; 8 bases match TRBD1. CDR1 MNHEY and CDR2 SMNVEV come from the germline V gene (reference sequence). This CDR3 is built from 15 residues. V lost 3 bases to trimming and J lost 2 bases; unmatched junction nucleotides: 3. CDR3 amino acids: CASSLGTGAYNEQFF. In DNA, the CDR3 is TGTGCCAGCAGTTTGGGGACAGGCGCCTACAATGAGCAGTTCTTC.

The chain has TRBV2 and TRBJ2-1; TRBD2 agrees at 12 bases. The CDR3 is made up of 13 amino acids. Germline V gene lookup returns CDR1 SNHLY and CDR2 FYNNEI. The V segment lost 10 bases and the J segment 7 bases; nucleotides outside the gene matches: 5. CDR3 nucleotide sequence: TGTGCCACCCTGACTAGCGGGAGTAATGAGCAGTTCTTC. Translation: CATLTSGSNEQFF. The whole variable domain, filled in from reference TRBV2 and TRBJ2-1, reads EPEVTQTPSHQVTQMGQEVILRCVPISNHLYFYWYRQILGQKVEFLVSFYNNEISEKSEIFDDQFSVERPDGSNFTLKIRSTKLEDSAMYFCATLTSGSNEQFFGPGTRLTVL.

This clone has only one observation. The chain links TRBV6-5 to TRBJ1-5; maybe TRBD1 (5 bases). V was cut by 8 bases and J by 0 bases, with 11 bases left in between. The CDR3 has 14 amino acids. The germline gives CDR1 MNHEY, CDR2 SVGAGI. CDR3 nucleotide sequence: TGTGCCAGCTCCCCAGACAGTAGCAATCAGCCCCAGCATTTT. Translation: CASSPDSSNQPQHF.

CDR3 amino acids: CASKDGRQETQYF. DNA of the CDR3: TGTGCCAGCAAGGATGGGCGGCAAGAGACCCAGTACTTC. The chain joins TRBV7-9 to TRBJ2-5; unclear D gene. Germline CDR1 is SEHNR and CDR2 is FQNEAQ (reference sequence). The CDR3 loop spans 13 amino acids. With 7 bases removed from V and 2 bases from J, the gap between germline ends came to 11 bases.

The chain is built from TRBV29-1 and TRBJ2-2, with 8 nucleotides matching TRBD2. J lost 6 bases, V lost 0 bases, and 6 bases had no gene match. Germline assignment: CDR1 SQVTM and CDR2 ANQGSEA. This CDR3 contains 15 residues. The CDR3 loop reads CSVEDRAGVSGELFF. Here the CDR3 DNA reads TGCAGCGTTGAAGATCGAGCGGGAGTTTCCGGGGAGCTGTTTTTT.

This clone was found a few times. The V and J genes are TRBV30 and TRBJ2-1, with 12 bases aligning to TRBD2. Germline V gene lookup returns CDR1 GTSNPN and CDR2 SVGIG (reference sequence). This CDR3 has 19 amino acids. V shed 2 bases and J 7 bases; nucleotides not matched to a gene: 18. The CDR3 coding sequence is TGTGCCTGGAGTCCCAAACCGGGACTAGCGGGTAGGGCGGGGAATGAGCAGTTCTTC. This codes for CAWSPKPGLAGRAGNEQFF. Complete variable domain (other parts from reference TRBV30 and TRBJ2-1): SQTIHQWPATLVQPVGSPLSLECTVEGTSNPNLYWYRQAAGRGLQLLFYSVGIGQISSEVPQNLSASRPQDRQFILSSKKLLLSDSGFYLCAWSPKPGLAGRAGNEQFFGPGTRLTVL.

This chain joins TRBV6-1 and TRBJ1-2, with D perhaps matching TRBD1 (5 bases). The CDR3 totals 14 residues. With 6 bases removed from V and 4 bases from J, the gap between germline ends came to 15 bases. Per the germline V gene, CDR1 is MNHNS and CDR2 is SASEGT. CDR3 sequence reads: CASSGGLGVYGYTF. For the CDR3, the DNA is TGTGCCAGCAGCGGGGGGTTAGGGGTCTATGGCTACACCTTC.

The chain couples TRBV7-8 to TRBJ2-1; D might be TRBD2 (6 bases). The V end lost 6 bases, the J end lost 4 bases, and 10 bases lay between the germline ends. Germline V gene data show CDR1 as SGHVS and CDR2 as FQNEAQ. CDR3 size: 13 residues. CDR3 region: CASRRDSYNEQFF. CDR3 in DNA: TGTGCCAGCAGGAGGGACTCATACAATGAGCAGTTCTTC.

This sequence joins TRBV27 and TRBJ1-2; possibly TRBD1 for D (6 bases). Germline V gives CDR1 MNHEY, CDR2 SMNVEV (reference sequence). The CDR3 runs to 15 residues. The ends were cut back, 5 bases at V and 1 base at J, with 14 bases in the middle. The CDR3 here is CASSPNHRDNYGYTF. For the CDR3, the DNA is TGTGCCAGCAGTCCGAATCACAGGGATAACTATGGCTACACCTTC.

The V call is TRBV2, the J call TRBJ2-5; TRBD2 might be the D (6 bases). The germline V gene encodes CDR1 SNHLY and CDR2 FYNNEI. Trimming shortened V by 2 bases and J by 1 base, and 20 bases separated the two germline ends. This CDR3 is 18 amino acids long. CDR3 sequence (DNA): TGTGCCAGCAGTGAATGGTTAGCGGCGCCCTCAGCCCAAGAGACCCAGTACTTC. This codes for CASSEWLAAPSAQETQYF.

The sample holds one count of this clone. CDR3 in DNA: TGTGCCAGCTCACCAGTTGCGGAGTCGAGGGGTGAAGCTTTCTTT. Translating it yields CASSPVAESRGEAFF. The chain couples TRBV18 to TRBJ1-1, with D tentatively TRBD1 (5 bases). CDR1 KGHSH and CDR2 LQKENI come from the germline V gene. Trimming cost V 2 bases and J 7 bases, with 17 bases left between them. CDR3 length equals 15 residues.